The 7 T cell receptor beta chains below were found in one sample sequenced in a study of T-cell memory formation after mild COVID-19. TCRdb processed the 5' RACE reads anew with MiXCR; each CDR3 protein has one entry. The sample lists under 35,000 distinct CDR3 sequences; around 7% were seen once. Sequenced: PBMCs or a T cell subset sorted from them (not recorded which). Receptors were obtained from an adult woman who had mild COVID-19 (a few samples of this study predate the infection). Cell type and time point are not known.

This clonotype was counted ten times or more. This chain uses TRBV3-1 with TRBJ1-2; tentatively, D is TRBD1 (5 bases). Between the trimmed V and J ends, which lost 3 bases and 8 bases, there was a span of 16 bases. The CDR3 loop spans 14 amino acids. CDR1 LGHDT and CDR2 YNNKEL come from the germline V gene (reference sequence). The CDR3 region has the DNA TGTGCCAGCAGCCACAGGGAATCGAAAAGAGGCTACACCTTC. Translation: CASSHRESKRGYTF.

Many counts were recorded for this clonotype. The V and J genes are TRBV25-1 and TRBJ1-1, with D possibly TRBD1 on 6 matching bases. This CDR3 has 14 residues. V gave up 3 bases and J gave up 6 bases, with 14 bases separating them. CDR1 and CDR2 from the germline V gene are MGHDK and SYGVNS. The CDR3 DNA sequence: TGTGCCAGCAGTGAGTGGCGGGACACCGCTGAAGCTTTCTTT. Translation: CASSEWRDTAEAFF.

This clonotype appeared many times. The chain couples TRBV15 to TRBJ2-5; possible D gene TRBD2, 5 bases. Germline-derived CDR1 and CDR2 are LNHNV and YYDKDF (reference sequence). V lost 0 bases and J 2 bases, leaving 10 bases between the germline ends. The CDR3 is 15 amino acids. The CDR3 loop is CATSRDPGKQETQYF. As DNA, the CDR3 is TGTGCCACCAGCAGAGATCCCGGGAAACAAGAGACCCAGTACTTC.

This clonotype occurred a few times. The chain recombines TRBV5-5 with TRBJ1-3; tentatively, D is TRBD1 (6 bases). Germline values: CDR1 SGHKS, CDR2 YYEKEE (reference sequence). The V end lost 3 bases, the J end lost 4 bases, and 11 bases lay between the germline ends. CDR3 length equals 14 residues. CDR3 bases: TGTGCCAGCAGCTGGGGGCCGAGAGGAAACACCATATATTTT. Its protein product is CASSWGPRGNTIYF.

This clonotype occurred many times. The V gene is TRBV19, the J gene TRBJ1-1, with D possibly matching TRBD1 (6 bases). CDR1 is LNHDA and CDR2 is SQIVND in the germline V gene (reference sequence). There are 14 residues in the CDR3. The V gene lost 5 bases and the J gene lost 1 base, with 11 bases spanning the gap. In DNA form, the CDR3 reads TGTGCCAGTAGTGAACAGGGCCGGAACACTGAAGCTTTCTTT. As protein: CASSEQGRNTEAFF. Full variable domain (outside the CDR3, taken from reference TRBV19 and TRBJ1-1): DGGITQSPKYLFRKEGQNVTLSCEQNLNHDAMYWYRQDPGQGLRLIYYSQIVNDFQKGDIAEGYSVSREKKESFPLTVTSAQKNPTAFYLCASSEQGRNTEAFFGQGTRLTVV.

This clonotype occurred many times. The chain employs TRBV24-1 and TRBJ2-1, with 12 bases aligning to TRBD2. After removal of 1 base from V and 7 bases from J, the junction contained 4 bases not matched to a gene. The CDR3 contains 16 residues. Per germline, CDR1 KGHDR and CDR2 SFDVKD. CDR3 bases: TGTGCCACCAGTGATTTTCTAGCGGGAGGGAGGAATGAGCAGTTCTTC. Translated: CATSDFLAGGRNEQFF.

The table lists this clonotype with many counts. The chain combines TRBV6-5 with TRBJ2-2, with D perhaps TRBD1 (5 bases). Deletions cut 6 bases from V and 6 bases from J, with 14 bases between. The CDR3 sequence is 14 residues long. Germline V gives CDR1 MNHEY, CDR2 SVGAGI. The CDR3 region is CASRQGYLSGELFF. The CDR3 DNA reads TGTGCCAGCAGGCAGGGTTATCTATCCGGGGAGCTGTTTTTT.